The rows below give T cell receptor beta chains drawn from one sample of a study of T cells expressing NK-cell markers. TCRdb re-called the 5' RACE reads; every CDR3 protein appears as one record, without DNA. This sample carries 200,000 to 300,000 distinct CDR3 sequences, with about 0.4% going to the ten biggest clones. Sequencing used blood T cells: a sorted CD56 or NKG2C T cell subset, CD4+ or CD8+ T cells, or bulk PBMC T cells (not recorded which). All receptors come from a man in his late teens or twenties in good health. Both conserved end residues are part of each CDR3.

12,TRBJ2-1,TRBV5-1,CASSVTGRIQFF
17,TRBJ2-2,TRBV6-5,CASSYSIWTANTGELFF
20,TRBJ2-7,TRBV6-2/TRBV6-3,CASSYPGRAQGLPLTYEQYF
14,TRBJ2-7,TRBV9,CASSPRLGSREQYF
16,TRBJ2-1,TRBV5-1,CASSSTLAGFYNEQFF
17,TRBJ2-2,TRBV30,CAWIPGVLAGGVGELFF
14,TRBJ2-5,TRBV9,CASSVRGGQETQYF
16,TRBJ2-1,TRBV7-2,CASSPRGRDVYNEQFF
14,TRBJ1-4,TRBV6-5,CATSRTTTNEKLFF
14,TRBJ1-2,TRBV20-1,CSASLGNVNYGYTF
13,TRBJ1-5,TRBV7-9,CASSLRGSQPQHF
16,TRBJ2-1,TRBV4-1,CASSQDRVAGVGEQFF
14,TRBJ2-7,TRBV30,CAWRIRDRGPEQYF
15,TRBJ2-7,TRBV10-3,CAISGRGQGTYEQYF
12,TRBJ1-5,TRBV4-2,CASSPRGGPQHF
19,TRBJ2-2,TRBV12-3/TRBV12-4,CASSLTASWADSNTGELFF
15,TRBJ2-5,TRBV7-9,CASSFFEAGGTTQYF
14,TRBJ2-3,TRBV6-5,CASRPTSITDTQYF
15,TRBJ1-4,TRBV10-3,CAISESGTGSEKLFF
13,TRBJ2-3,TRBV11-2,CASSYPSRDTQYF
14,TRBJ2-1,TRBV11-2,CASSKSLPPDEQFF
12,TRBJ2-1,TRBV28,CASRTAAGVQFF
14,TRBJ2-5,TRBV12-3/TRBV12-4,CASSQGVRLETQYF
15,TRBJ2-3,TRBV7-9,CASSLSGSQGDTQYF
16,TRBJ2-1,TRBV7-9,CASSLTKQRPYNEQFF
16,TRBJ2-1,TRBV20-1,CSARPISGPSYNEQFF
16,TRBJ2-1,TRBV6-1,CASSALSGSSYNEQFF
15,TRBJ2-3,TRBV12-3/TRBV12-4,CASSRRQSYTDTQYF
17,TRBJ2-3,TRBV12-3/TRBV12-4,CASSRPGTSGRGDTQYF
14,TRBJ1-2,TRBV12-3/TRBV12-4,CASSLIRINYGYTF
16,TRBJ2-2,TRBV23-1,CASRTGRGPNTGELFF
15,TRBJ2-5,TRBV18,CASSPTRTGQETQYF
14,TRBJ1-5,TRBV7-8,CASSSLMAPQPQHF
13,TRBJ2-1,TRBV9,CASSVEEGTAQFF
13,TRBJ2-1,TRBV13,CASSLTGTEKQFF
16,TRBJ1-3,TRBV12-3/TRBV12-4,CASLPGGGSSGNTIYF
16,TRBJ2-1,TRBV24-1,CATSDYREGLFHEQFF
15,TRBJ2-7,TRBV7-2,CASGTSGSSVREQYF
13,TRBJ1-5,TRBV12-3/TRBV12-4,CASKSGLAQPQHF
14,TRBJ2-5,TRBV29-1,CSVEGTGGRETQYF
20,TRBJ2-3,TRBV24-1,CATSDFRPWAGTDSTDTQYF
13,TRBJ2-7,TRBV18,CASSPDGGYEQYF
15,TRBJ2-3,TRBV27,CASSSTRTDTDTQYF
15,TRBJ1-1,TRBV12-3/TRBV12-4,CASSLTGRRNTEAFF
18,TRBJ1-5,TRBV4-1,CASSQKTGAQLDNQPQHF
17,TRBJ2-2,TRBV5-1,CASSTGLAGGNTGELFF
13,TRBJ2-3,TRBV4-3,CASSQVTSDTQYF
11,TRBJ1-1,TRBV24-1,CATSDRFEAFF
14,TRBJ2-5,TRBV9,CASSGATYEETQYF
15,TRBJ2-5,TRBV12-3/TRBV12-4,CASSFGAGAWETQYF
16,TRBJ1-4,TRBV4-2,CASSQDGTGDNEKLFF
14,TRBJ2-5,TRBV20-1,CSATGLAGEETQYF
13,TRBJ2-1,TRBV20-1,CSATGLRRGEQFF